One T cell receptor (beta chain) is described in this entry. No antigen is known for it. This sample was included in a study of T cells in localized non-small cell lung cancer. Study-level findings and limits: It remains possible that heterogeneity exists, since only one tumor region was sequenced. Uninvolved adjacent lung had the highest recorded T cell clonality, with tumor below it.

Profiled with immunoSEQ multiplex PCR; TCRdb holds only in-frame clones, not every one. This table has tens of thousands of clones, 70% to 85% appearing once. After removal of 7 bases from V and 0 bases from J, the junction contained 9 bases not matched to a gene. The V gene's germline CDR1 is SNHLY and CDR2 FYNNEI. CDR3 length: 16 amino acids. Sequenced here: peripheral blood, sampled before any cancer treatment. This TCR was recovered from a female donor older than 55 with stage I lung adenocarcinoma. The chain carries TRBV2 and TRBJ1-3; 7 bases match TRBD1. CDR3 region: CASKGDSRLSGNTIYF. The CDR3 DNA reads as TGTGCCAGCAAGGGGGACAGTAGACTCTCTGGAAACACCATATATTTT.